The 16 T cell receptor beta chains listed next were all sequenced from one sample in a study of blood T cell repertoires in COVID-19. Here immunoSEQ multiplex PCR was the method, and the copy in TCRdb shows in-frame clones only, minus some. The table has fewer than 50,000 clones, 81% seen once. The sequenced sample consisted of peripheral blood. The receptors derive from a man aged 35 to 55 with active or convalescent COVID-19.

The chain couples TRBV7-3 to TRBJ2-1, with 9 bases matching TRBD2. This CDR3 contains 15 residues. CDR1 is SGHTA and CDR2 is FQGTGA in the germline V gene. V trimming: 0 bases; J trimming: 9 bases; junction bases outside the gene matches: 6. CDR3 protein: CASSLTSSGITEQFF. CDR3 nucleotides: TGTGCCAGCAGCTTAACATCTAGCGGGATCACTGAGCAGTTCTTC.

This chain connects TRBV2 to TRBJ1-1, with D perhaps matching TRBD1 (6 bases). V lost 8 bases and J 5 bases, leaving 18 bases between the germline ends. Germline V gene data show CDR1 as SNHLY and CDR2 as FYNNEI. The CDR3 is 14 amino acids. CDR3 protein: CASVIQGRGTEAFF. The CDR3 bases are TGTGCCAGCGTCATACAGGGTCGCGGAACTGAAGCTTTCTTT.

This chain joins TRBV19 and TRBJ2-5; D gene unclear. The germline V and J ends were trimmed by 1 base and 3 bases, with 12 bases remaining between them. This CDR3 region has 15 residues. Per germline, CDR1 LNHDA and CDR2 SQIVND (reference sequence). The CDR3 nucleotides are TGTGCCAGTAGTATAGGTTCGAGAATCGAAGAGACCCAGTACTTC. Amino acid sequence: CASSIGSRIEETQYF.

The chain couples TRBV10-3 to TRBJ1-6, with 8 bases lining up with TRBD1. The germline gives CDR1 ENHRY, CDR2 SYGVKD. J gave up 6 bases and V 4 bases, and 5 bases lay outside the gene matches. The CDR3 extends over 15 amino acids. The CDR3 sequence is CAISAGQGFNSPLHF. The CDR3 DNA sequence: TGTGCCATCAGTGCCGGACAGGGTTTTAATTCACCCCTCCACTTT.

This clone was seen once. CDR3 in amino acids: CASSVNEAGGREQYF. The CDR3 nucleotides read TGTGCCAGCAGCGTAAACGAAGCGGGAGGTCGGGAGCAGTACTTC. This sequence joins TRBV9 and TRBJ2-7; 9 bases match TRBD2. CDR1 is SGDLS and CDR2 is YYNGEE in the germline V gene. With V trimmed by 1 base and J by 7 bases, 9 bases remained unmatched. The CDR3 length is 15 residues. The variable domain in full, completed from reference TRBV9 and TRBJ2-7, reads DSGVTQTPKHLITATGQRVTLRCSPRSGDLSVYWYQQSLDQGLQFLIQYYNGEERAKGNILERFSAQQFPDLHSELNLSSLELGDSALYFCASSVNEAGGREQYFGPGTRLTVT.

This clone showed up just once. CDR3 sequence reads: CASSPGTGVNGYTF. In DNA form, the CDR3 reads TGTGCCAGCAGTCCCGGGACAGGGGTAAATGGCTACACCTTC. The V and J genes are TRBV9 and TRBJ1-2; TRBD1 aligns across 10 bases. This CDR3 contains 14 residues. V was pared by 5 bases and J by 6 bases, with 7 bases of the junction left unmatched. Germline V CDR1 and CDR2: SGDLS, YYNGEE.

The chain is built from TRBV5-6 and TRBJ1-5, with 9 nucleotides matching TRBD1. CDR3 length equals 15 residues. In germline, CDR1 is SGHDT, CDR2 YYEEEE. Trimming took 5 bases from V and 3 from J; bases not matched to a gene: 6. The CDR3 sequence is CASSLRDRANQPQHF. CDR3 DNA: TGTGCCAGCAGTTTGAGGGACAGGGCCAATCAGCCCCAGCATTTT.

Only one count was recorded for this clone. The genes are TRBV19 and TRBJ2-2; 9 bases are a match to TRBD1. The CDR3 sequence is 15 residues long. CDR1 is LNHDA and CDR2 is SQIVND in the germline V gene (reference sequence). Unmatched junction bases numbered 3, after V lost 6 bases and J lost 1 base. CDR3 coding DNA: TGTGCCAGTAGGGAGGGACAGGGGAACACCGGGGAGCTGTTTTTT. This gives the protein CASREGQGNTGELFF.

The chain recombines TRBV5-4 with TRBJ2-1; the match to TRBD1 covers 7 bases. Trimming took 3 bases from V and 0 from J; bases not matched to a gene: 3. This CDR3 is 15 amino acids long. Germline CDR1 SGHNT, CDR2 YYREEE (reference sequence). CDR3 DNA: TGTGCCAGCAGCTCACAGGGGAGCTCCTACAATGAGCAGTTCTTC. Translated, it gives CASSSQGSSYNEQFF.

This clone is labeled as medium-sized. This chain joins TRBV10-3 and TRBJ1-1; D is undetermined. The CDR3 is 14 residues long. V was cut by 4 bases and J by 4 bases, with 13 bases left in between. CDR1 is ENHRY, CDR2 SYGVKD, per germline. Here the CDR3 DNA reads TGTGCCATCAGTGGGCCCGGAGCGGGCACTGAAGCTTTCTTT. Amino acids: CAISGPGAGTEAFF.

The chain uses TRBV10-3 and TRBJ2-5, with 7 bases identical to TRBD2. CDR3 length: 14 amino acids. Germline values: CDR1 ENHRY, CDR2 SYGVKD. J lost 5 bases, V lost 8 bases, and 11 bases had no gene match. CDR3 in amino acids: CAIGAQISGETQYF. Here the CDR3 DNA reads TGTGCCATCGGCGCCCAAATTAGCGGGGAGACCCAGTACTTC.

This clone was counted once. CDR3: CASSSTQGAGEQYF. The CDR3 DNA reads TGCGCCAGCAGCTCCACCCAGGGGGCTGGCGAGCAGTACTTC. The chain recombines TRBV5-1 with TRBJ2-7, with TRBD1 matching 8 bases. Germline lookup yields CDR1 SGHRS and CDR2 YFSETQ. This CDR3 contains 14 residues. The J segment lost 6 bases and the V segment lost 3 bases, leaving 8 bases of the junction unmatched.

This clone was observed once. The CDR3 DNA sequence: TGCAGCGTCAAGGAGGGGAACACTGAAGCTTTCTTT. Amino acids: CSVKEGNTEAFF. This chain connects TRBV29-1 to TRBJ1-1; D is unresolved. The germline V gene encodes CDR1 SQVTM and CDR2 ANQGSEA. Trimming shortened V by 6 bases and J by 1 base, and 9 bases separated the two germline ends. CDR3 length equals 12 residues.

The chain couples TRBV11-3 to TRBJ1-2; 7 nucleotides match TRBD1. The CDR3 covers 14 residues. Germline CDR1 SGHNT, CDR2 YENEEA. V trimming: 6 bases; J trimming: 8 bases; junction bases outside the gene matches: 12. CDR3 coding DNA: TGTGCCAGCAGTCACTCGGGACAGCCGAAAGGCTACACCTTC. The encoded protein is CASSHSGQPKGYTF.

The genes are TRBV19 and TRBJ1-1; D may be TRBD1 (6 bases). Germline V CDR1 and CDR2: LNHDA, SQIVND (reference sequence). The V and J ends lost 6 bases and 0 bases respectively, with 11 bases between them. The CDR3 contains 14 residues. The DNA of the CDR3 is TGTGCCAGTAGGTCAGGGGCCATGAACACTGAAGCTTTCTTT. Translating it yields CASRSGAMNTEAFF. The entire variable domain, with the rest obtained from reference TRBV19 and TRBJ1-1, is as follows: DGGITQSPKYLFRKEGQNVTLSCEQNLNHDAMYWYRQDPGQGLRLIYYSQIVNDFQKGDIAEGYSVSREKKESFPLTVTSAQKNPTAFYLCASRSGAMNTEAFFGQGTRLTVV.

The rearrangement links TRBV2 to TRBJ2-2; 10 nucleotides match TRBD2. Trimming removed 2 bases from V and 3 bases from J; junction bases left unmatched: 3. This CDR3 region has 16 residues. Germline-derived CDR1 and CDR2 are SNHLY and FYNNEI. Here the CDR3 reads CASSESGRADTGELFF. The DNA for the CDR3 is TGTGCCAGCAGTGAAAGCGGGAGGGCCGACACCGGGGAGCTGTTTTTT.